The text below deals with one T cell receptor beta chain. Its antigen is as yet unknown. Libraries were prepared by immunoSEQ multiplex PCR; TCRdb keeps only in-frame clonotypes and omits some of them. The sample holds under 80,000 clones, approximately 85% seen once. Excluded were patients having autoimmune disease history or systemic immunosuppression. This sample is drawn from a study of OX40 agonist ivuxolimab in advanced cancers. Study-level background: Those treated in dose escalation had hepatocellular carcinoma, melanoma, renal cell cancer or head and neck cancer. Findings and caveats of the study: Not determined was the antigen specificity of the expanded peripheral T cells. Mean expanded clone counts were higher in CD8+ than CD4+ T cells.

The CDR3 is 17 amino acids. Trimming took 1 base from V and 8 from J; bases not matched to a gene: 11. The germline V gene has CDR1 SGHTA and CDR2 FQGNSA. The source material was CD4+ or CD8+ T cells sorted from blood, sampled in a trial of the OX40 agonist ivuxolimab. The chain joins TRBV7-2 to TRBJ2-1; 10 bases are shared with TRBD2. The sequence was obtained from an adult with an advanced solid tumor such as melanoma, head and neck, liver or kidney cancer. The CDR3 region is CASSLGRSGRARDEQFF. CDR3 DNA sequence: TGTGCCAGCAGCTTAGGTCGGAGCGGGAGGGCCCGGGATGAGCAGTTCTTC.